A single sample is the source of the 4 T cell receptor beta chains below, sequenced in a study of neurological immune-mediated disorders (dated by TCRdb to the late 2010s). The library was obtained by 5' RACE. TCRdb shows the sequencer as Illumina HiSeq 2500. TCRdb handled the public reads itself, with Q25 trimming in fastp and clone calling in MiXCR, and kept productive beta chains. Every distinct CDR3 protein forms one entry, paired with its most common genes and DNA. This sample is represented by 45,000 or so distinct CDR3 sequences; 6% to 7% of them were singletons. The ten largest clones capture around 0.52% of the sample. The sequencing input was CD4+ T cells from blood. These receptors were collected from a woman aged 40 to 50 in good health.

The chain combines TRBV3-1 with TRBJ1-1; D gene uncertain. CDR3 length equals 15 residues. Germline values: CDR1 LGHDT, CDR2 YNNKEL (reference sequence). V lost 4 bases and J 1 base, leaving 13 bases between the germline ends. The CDR3 DNA reads as TGTGCCAGCAGCCTCCTAAGCGCGGCGAACACTGAAGCTTTCTTT. As protein: CASSLLSAANTEAFF.

This clonotype was observed at least ten times. The chain couples TRBV28 to TRBJ2-1; 11 bases are a match to TRBD2. The trim removed 5 bases at V and 8 bases at J, leaving 11 bases unmatched. The V gene's germline CDR1 is MDHEN and CDR2 SYDVKM. The CDR3 has 16 amino acids. CDR3 residues: CASSLPGLAEGDEQFF. CDR3 DNA: TGTGCCAGCAGTCTCCCGGGACTAGCGGAGGGGGATGAGCAGTTCTTC.

This clonotype was observed many times. This chain joins TRBV27 and TRBJ2-7, with D perhaps matching TRBD2 (5 bases). Germline CDR1 reads MNHEY; CDR2 reads SMNVEV (reference sequence). The CDR3 totals 14 residues. The germline V and J ends were trimmed by 4 bases and 0 bases, with 10 bases remaining between them. The CDR3 loop reads CASSSTSFSYEQYF. CDR3 in DNA: TGTGCCAGCAGTTCCACTAGTTTCTCCTACGAGCAGTACTTC.

This clonotype has at least ten counts. This chain joins TRBV20-1 and TRBJ2-2; D ambiguous. The V and J ends lost 3 bases and 1 base respectively, with 18 bases between them. Germline loops: CDR1 DFQATT, CDR2 SNEGSKA (reference sequence). The CDR3 totals 17 residues. CDR3 DNA: TGCAGTGCTAGTCGGCAGTCCGTGACCCTGAACACCGGGGAGCTGTTTTTT. Its translation is CSASRQSVTLNTGELFF.